The rows below give T cell receptor beta chains drawn from one sample of a study of memory CD4+ T cells and cytomegalovirus serostatus. Generated by immunoSEQ multiplex PCR, the TCRdb table keeps only in-frame clones and is missing some. The data show over 55,000 clones, less than 85% seen once. Sequencing input: memory CD4+ T cells from blood. These receptor sequences come from an adult in good health and CMV-seronegative. Each CDR3 is given with its conserved first and last residue. Fields, in order: clone size, V gene, D gene, J gene, CDR3 DNA, CDR3 protein. D genes are given only for firm matches. Rows may omit the clone size; those that give it use once, few, many or a size class.

clone size: .
V gene: TRBV2
D gene: .
J gene: TRBJ1-3
CDR3 DNA: TGTGCCAGCAGTGAGAGCACCATATATTTT
CDR3 protein: CASSESTIYF

clone size: .
V gene: TRBV5-4
D gene: .
J gene: TRBJ2-5
CDR3 DNA: TGTGCCAGCAGCCCAGGGCTGAGAGAGACCCAGTACTTC
CDR3 protein: CASSPGLRETQYF

clone size: .
V gene: TRBV9
D gene: TRBD2
J gene: TRBJ2-5
CDR3 DNA: TGTGCCAGCAGCGCCAGACTAGCGGGGGCGGGGGAGACCCAGTACTTC
CDR3 protein: CASSARLAGAGETQYF

clone size: .
V gene: TRBV11-2
D gene: .
J gene: TRBJ2-1
CDR3 DNA: TGTGCCAGCAGCCCCACTCGGACAGTTCTGGGCAATGAGCAGTTCTTC
CDR3 protein: CASSPTRTVLGNEQFF

clone size: once
V gene: TRBV7-2
D gene: .
J gene: TRBJ2-7
CDR3 DNA: TGTGCCAGCAGCTTAAGTCGGGTCAATTCAGTTGAGCAGTACTTC
CDR3 protein: CASSLSRVNSVEQYF

clone size: once
V gene: TRBV2
D gene: TRBD1
J gene: TRBJ1-6
CDR3 DNA: TGTGCCAGCAGTGACCGACAGGGTAATTCACCCCTCCACTTT
CDR3 protein: CASSDRQGNSPLHF

clone size: .
V gene: TRBV27
D gene: .
J gene: TRBJ1-4
CDR3 DNA: TGTGCCAGCAAGACCCTTAGGGTAACTAATGAAAAACTGTTTTTT
CDR3 protein: CASKTLRVTNEKLFF

clone size: .
V gene: TRBV6-6
D gene: .
J gene: TRBJ2-7
CDR3 DNA: TGTGCCAGCAGACACGCTGCGGGACAGTCCTACGAGCAGTACTTC
CDR3 protein: CASRHAAGQSYEQYF

clone size: .
V gene: TRBV29-1
D gene: TRBD1
J gene: TRBJ1-1
CDR3 DNA: TGCAGCGCCACGACAGGGTATACAACTGAAGCTTTCTTT
CDR3 protein: CSATTGYTTEAFF

clone size: .
V gene: TRBV6-4
D gene: TRBD1
J gene: TRBJ2-1
CDR3 DNA: TGTGCCAGCAGCCCGGGACAGGGGTATAGCAATGAGCAGTTCTTC
CDR3 protein: CASSPGQGYSNEQFF

clone size: once
V gene: TRBV6-4
D gene: .
J gene: TRBJ1-5
CDR3 DNA: TGTGCCAGCAGTGACTGGGTGGCAGGGGACAATCAGCCCCAGCATTTT
CDR3 protein: CASSDWVAGDNQPQHF

clone size: .
V gene: TRBV28
D gene: TRBD1
J gene: TRBJ1-5
CDR3 DNA: TGTGCCAGCAGTTTAAGGGACAGCCGCAATCAGCCCCAGCATTTT
CDR3 protein: CASSLRDSRNQPQHF

clone size: .
V gene: TRBV7-9
D gene: .
J gene: TRBJ1-2
CDR3 DNA: TGTGCCAGCAGCTCCAGTGTCTATGGCTACACCTTC
CDR3 protein: CASSSSVYGYTF

clone size: .
V gene: TRBV5-1
D gene: TRBD2
J gene: TRBJ2-1
CDR3 DNA: TGCGCCACTAGCGGGGGGTATGACAATGAGCAGTTCTTC
CDR3 protein: CATSGGYDNEQFF

clone size: .
V gene: TRBV19
D gene: .
J gene: TRBJ2-6
CDR3 DNA: TGTGCCAGTAGTATAGACGGGTATTCTGGGTCTGGGGCCAACGTCCTGACTTTC
CDR3 protein: CASSIDGYSGSGANVLTF

clone size: few
V gene: TRBV5-4
D gene: .
J gene: TRBJ2-2
CDR3 DNA: TGTGCCAGCAGCTTGGATTTGGGGGGGCCCACCGGGGAGCTGTTTTTT
CDR3 protein: CASSLDLGGPTGELFF

clone size: .
V gene: TRBV5-1
D gene: .
J gene: TRBJ2-3
CDR3 DNA: TGCGCCAGCAGCTTAGGTACGCAAACAGATACGCAGTATTTT
CDR3 protein: CASSLGTQTDTQYF

clone size: .
V gene: TRBV6-6
D gene: .
J gene: TRBJ2-6
CDR3 DNA: TGTGCCAGCACTCCCCGAGCCAACGTCCTGACTTTC
CDR3 protein: CASTPRANVLTF

clone size: .
V gene: TRBV7-9
D gene: .
J gene: TRBJ1-1
CDR3 DNA: TGTGCCAGCAGCGTGAAAGTGAACACTGAAGCTTTCTTT
CDR3 protein: CASSVKVNTEAFF

clone size: .
V gene: TRBV10-3
D gene: .
J gene: TRBJ1-5
CDR3 DNA: TGTGCCATCAGTGAGGCCGGGGCACGTCAGCCCCAGCATTTT
CDR3 protein: CAISEAGARQPQHF

clone size: .
V gene: TRBV7-9
D gene: .
J gene: TRBJ1-6
CDR3 DNA: TGTGCCAGCAGCGTAGGAACTACTGGGAATTCACCCCTCCACTTT
CDR3 protein: CASSVGTTGNSPLHF

clone size: .
V gene: TRBV19
D gene: .
J gene: TRBJ1-2
CDR3 DNA: TGTGCCAGTAGTATGGGAAGAGAGGTCGGGGGCTACACCTTC
CDR3 protein: CASSMGREVGGYTF

clone size: .
V gene: TRBV19
D gene: .
J gene: TRBJ2-6
CDR3 DNA: TGTGCCAGTAGTCTCCAGATCTCTGGGGCCAACGTCCTGACTTTC
CDR3 protein: CASSLQISGANVLTF

clone size: few
V gene: TRBV7-6
D gene: .
J gene: TRBJ1-4
CDR3 DNA: TGTGCCAGCAGCTTAGGGACTGTGGATGAAAAACTGTTTTTT
CDR3 protein: CASSLGTVDEKLFF

clone size: few
V gene: TRBV19
D gene: .
J gene: TRBJ2-2
CDR3 DNA: TGTGCCAGTAGTATATCCAGGGGAGCCGGGGAGCTGTTTTTT
CDR3 protein: CASSISRGAGELFF

clone size: .
V gene: TRBV6-1
D gene: .
J gene: TRBJ1-5
CDR3 DNA: TGTGCCAGCAGTGAAGTGGGGGGGAATCAGCCCCAGCATTTT
CDR3 protein: CASSEVGGNQPQHF

clone size: .
V gene: TRBV10-3
D gene: .
J gene: TRBJ2-7
CDR3 DNA: TGTGCCATCAGTCTAACAGGGAACTCCTACGAGCAGTACTTC
CDR3 protein: CAISLTGNSYEQYF

clone size: .
V gene: TRBV21-1
D gene: .
J gene: TRBJ2-7
CDR3 DNA: TGTGCCAGCTCTTTCACCCGGGGCGAGCAGTACTTC
CDR3 protein: CASSFTRGEQYF

clone size: once
V gene: TRBV11-2
D gene: .
J gene: TRBJ1-3
CDR3 DNA: TGTGCCAGCAGCCCGTGGACTTTCTCTGGAAACACCATATATTTT
CDR3 protein: CASSPWTFSGNTIYF

clone size: .
V gene: TRBV7-3
D gene: .
J gene: TRBJ2-5
CDR3 DNA: TGTGCCAGCAGCTTACATGGACAGACCCAAGAGACCCAGTACTTC
CDR3 protein: CASSLHGQTQETQYF

clone size: .
V gene: TRBV4-2
D gene: TRBD2
J gene: TRBJ2-1
CDR3 DNA: TGTGCCAGCAGCCTAGCAGCGGGAGGGCCTACCAATGAGCAGTTCTTC
CDR3 protein: CASSLAAGGPTNEQFF

clone size: .
V gene: TRBV19
D gene: .
J gene: TRBJ1-5
CDR3 DNA: TGTGCCAGTAGTTCGTTCGATCAGCCCCAGCATTTT
CDR3 protein: CASSSFDQPQHF

clone size: .
V gene: TRBV5-1
D gene: TRBD1
J gene: TRBJ2-7
CDR3 DNA: TGCGCCAGCAGCTTGACAGGACAGGGTTACGAGCAGTACTTC
CDR3 protein: CASSLTGQGYEQYF

clone size: .
V gene: TRBV19
D gene: .
J gene: TRBJ1-5
CDR3 DNA: TGTGCCAGTAGTATGACCTGGACAGAGCCCACCAGGTATTTT
CDR3 protein: CASSMTWTEPTRYF

clone size: .
V gene: TRBV27
D gene: .
J gene: TRBJ2-7
CDR3 DNA: TGTGCCAGCAGTTTGAAGGGACATTCCTACGAGCAGTACTTC
CDR3 protein: CASSLKGHSYEQYF

clone size: .
V gene: TRBV10-3
D gene: .
J gene: TRBJ2-5
CDR3 DNA: TGTGCCATCAGTGAGGAAGGGAGGGGGAGCGAGACCCAGTACTTC
CDR3 protein: CAISEEGRGSETQYF

clone size: once
V gene: TRBV18
D gene: .
J gene: TRBJ1-1
CDR3 DNA: TGTGCCAGCTCACTTAACTTTTTGAACACTGAAGCTTTCTTT
CDR3 protein: CASSLNFLNTEAFF

clone size: .
V gene: TRBV7-9
D gene: .
J gene: TRBJ1-4
CDR3 DNA: TGTGCCAGCAGCACAGGGTTTGGGGCAAATGAAAAACTGTTTTTT
CDR3 protein: CASSTGFGANEKLFF

clone size: .
V gene: TRBV2
D gene: TRBD2
J gene: TRBJ2-5
CDR3 DNA: TGTGCCAGCAGGGCCGGGACTAGCGGACAAGAGACCCAGTACTTC
CDR3 protein: CASRAGTSGQETQYF

clone size: .
V gene: TRBV10-3
D gene: .
J gene: TRBJ2-5
CDR3 DNA: TGTGCCATCAGCCCGGACGAAGAGACCCAGTACTTC
CDR3 protein: CAISPDEETQYF

clone size: .
V gene: TRBV6-1
D gene: .
J gene: TRBJ1-2
CDR3 DNA: TGTGCCAGCAGTGAAGAATGGGGCTATGGCTACACCTTC
CDR3 protein: CASSEEWGYGYTF

clone size: .
V gene: TRBV11-3
D gene: .
J gene: TRBJ2-1
CDR3 DNA: TGTGCCAGCAGCTTATCAGGCAGGGGTAATGAGCAGTTCTTC
CDR3 protein: CASSLSGRGNEQFF

clone size: .
V gene: TRBV5-1
D gene: .
J gene: TRBJ1-4
CDR3 DNA: TGCGCCAGCAGCTTGGCCGTAGCTGGGGGGGAAAAACTGTTTTTT
CDR3 protein: CASSLAVAGGEKLFF

clone size: .
V gene: TRBV29-1
D gene: .
J gene: TRBJ2-1
CDR3 DNA: TGCAGCGTTGAAGGGAAGTTCTTC
CDR3 protein: CSVEGKFF

clone size: .
V gene: TRBV5-1
D gene: .
J gene: TRBJ2-3
CDR3 DNA: TGCGCCAGCAGCTTGAGGGGGGACTCTCAGGCAGATACGCAGTATTTT
CDR3 protein: CASSLRGDSQADTQYF

clone size: .
V gene: TRBV7-2
D gene: .
J gene: TRBJ1-6
CDR3 DNA: TGTGCCAGCAGCTTCCGGGGGGAAAATTCACCCCTCCACTTT
CDR3 protein: CASSFRGENSPLHF